The 9 T cell receptor beta chains below all came from one sample that was sequenced in a study of blood T cell repertoires in COVID-19. The protocol was immunoSEQ multiplex PCR, while the TCRdb copy is restricted to in-frame clones and leaves out a portion. Of around 200,000 clones listed, approximately 85% are singletons. The specimen sequenced was peripheral blood. Source of these receptors: a woman over 75 with acute or convalescent COVID-19.

The rearrangement joins TRBV5-1 to TRBJ1-1; 7 positions match TRBD1. The CDR3 length is 15 residues. Trimming took 0 bases from V and 3 from J; bases not matched to a gene: 5. Germline CDR1 is SGHRS and CDR2 is YFSETQ. The CDR3 sequence: CASSLARQGDTEAFF. Here the CDR3 DNA reads TGCGCCAGCAGCTTGGCCAGGCAGGGGGACACTGAAGCTTTCTTT.

This chain connects TRBV3-1 (or the pseudogene TRBV3-2) to TRBJ2-3; D uncertain. Germline V gives CDR1 LGHDT, CDR2 YNNKEL (reference sequence). V was cut by 3 bases and J by 4 bases, with 8 bases left in between. The CDR3 runs 13 residues. As DNA, the CDR3 is TGTGCCAGCAGCCATTCTATCCCAGATACGCAGTATTTT. This codes for CASSHSIPDTQYF.

Details on this clone: The sample has other DNA sequences that encode this CDR3 too. This chain's CDR3 is CASSVAEGGNTIYF. The CDR3 DNA is TGTGCCAGCAGCGTAGCGGAGGGAGGAAACACCATATATTTT. The V and J genes are TRBV9 and TRBJ1-3, with D unclear. This CDR3 contains 14 residues. Trimming took 0 bases from V and 4 from J, leaving 8 bases between them. The germline gives CDR1 SGDLS, CDR2 YYNGEE.

This clone was counted many times. The chain is built from TRBV29-1 and TRBJ2-3; TRBD2 matches 8 bases. This CDR3 has 14 residues. Germline CDR1 is SQVTM and CDR2 is ANQGSEA. Trimming took 7 bases from V and 6 from J; bases not matched to a gene: 12. For the CDR3, the DNA is TGCAGCGGGACTAGCAGCCTCTTGTCGGATACGCAGTATTTT. This gives the protein CSGTSSLLSDTQYF.

This chain uses TRBV7-8 with TRBJ2-1; 8 bases agree with TRBD2. Per germline, CDR1 SGHVS and CDR2 FQNEAQ. V lost 10 bases to trimming and J lost 6 bases; unmatched junction nucleotides: 2. The CDR3 loop spans 11 amino acids. Here the CDR3 reads CATGGGNEQFF. Here the CDR3 DNA reads TGTGCCACCGGGGGGGGCAATGAGCAGTTCTTC.

This chain uses TRBV18 with TRBJ1-1; TRBD1 matches 7 bases. Trimming took 5 bases from V and 8 from J; bases not matched to a gene: 8. Germline loops: CDR1 KGHSH, CDR2 LQKENI. The CDR3 covers 13 residues. The CDR3 DNA reads as TGTGCCAGCTCAGCACGACAGGGTCTCGAAGCTTTCTTT. Protein: CASSARQGLEAFF. Looking up the rest from reference TRBV18 and TRBJ1-1 gives the full variable domain: NAGVMQNPRHLVRRRGQEARLRCSPMKGHSHVYWYRQLPEEGLKFMVYLQKENIIDESGMPKERFSAEFPKEGPSILRIQQVVRGDSAAYFCASSARQGLEAFFGQGTRLTVV.

The gene calls are TRBV3-1 (or the pseudogene TRBV3-2) and TRBJ1-1; 9 bases are shared with TRBD1. CDR1 and CDR2 from the germline V gene are LGHDT and YNNKEL (reference sequence). This CDR3 spans 15 amino acids. The V and J ends lost 4 bases and 1 base, in that order; junction bases with no gene match: 4. The CDR3 DNA reads TGTGCCAGCAGCCCAGGGACAGGGTGGAACACTGAAGCTTTCTTT. It specifies CASSPGTGWNTEAFF.

This clone was detected a few times. V gene TRBV4-3 combines with J gene TRBJ1-6; no clear D. V was shortened by 1 base and J by 7 bases, with 8 bases between the two germline ends. The CDR3 runs 14 residues. Germline assignment: CDR1 LGHNA and CDR2 YSLEER. In nucleotides, the CDR3 is TGCGCCAGCAGCCAAGGGGAGTTGAATTCACCCCTCCACTTT. Amino acid sequence: CASSQGELNSPLHF.

The chain has TRBV2 and TRBJ2-7; 9 bases map to TRBD2. The CDR3 covers 15 residues. CDR1 is SNHLY, CDR2 FYNNEI, per germline. V lost 1 base, J lost 4 bases, and 5 bases stayed unmatched. Written as DNA, the CDR3 is TGTGCCAGCAGTGAAGATGGCCTAGCGGGGTACGAGCAGTACTTC. It encodes CASSEDGLAGYEQYF. The variable domain in full, with the rest retrieved from reference TRBV2 and TRBJ2-7, is EPEVTQTPSHQVTQMGQEVILRCVPISNHLYFYWYRQILGQKVEFLVSFYNNEISEKSEIFDDQFSVERPDGSNFTLKIRSTKLEDSAMYFCASSEDGLAGYEQYFGPGTRLTVT.